A single sample is the source of the 13 T cell receptor beta chains below, sequenced in a study of blood T cell repertoires in COVID-19. The table came from immunoSEQ multiplex PCR; TCRdb's copy has only in-frame clones and leaves some out. This table has 140,000 to 150,000 clones, around 87% appearing once. Sequencing was done on a sample of peripheral blood. These receptors were taken from a woman aged 55-69 years with active COVID-19.

The V and J genes are TRBV19 and TRBJ1-5, with D uncertain. The ends were cut back, 4 bases at V and 7 bases at J, with 20 bases in the middle. The CDR3 covers 16 residues. The germline V gene encodes CDR1 LNHDA and CDR2 SQIVND (reference sequence). The CDR3 sequence: CASSTRGGRGWQPQHF. DNA for the CDR3: TGTGCCAGTAGTACGCGGGGAGGGCGAGGTTGGCAGCCCCAGCATTTT.

The chain joins TRBV27 to TRBJ2-1, with 8 bases identical to TRBD2. J was trimmed by 8 bases and V by 4 bases; bases with no gene match: 4. In germline, CDR1 is MNHEY, CDR2 SMNVEV (reference sequence). CDR3 length: 13 residues. DNA for the CDR3: TGTGCCAGCAGTTCGGGAGGGAGGCATGAGCAGTTCTTC. Amino acids: CASSSGGRHEQFF.

The chain employs TRBV7-6 and TRBJ2-1, with 8 bases that match TRBD2. Germline V gene lookup returns CDR1 SGHVS and CDR2 FNYEAQ. Trimming cost V 1 base and J 2 bases; bases outside gene matches: 7. CDR3 size: 17 residues. CDR3 sequence: CASSLGLRAGAYNEQFF. CDR3 nucleotide sequence: TGTGCCAGCAGCTTAGGACTTAGAGCGGGGGCCTACAATGAGCAGTTCTTC.

V and J are TRBV25-1 and TRBJ2-7, with TRBD1 matching over 9 bases. Per the germline V gene, CDR1 is MGHDK and CDR2 is SYGVNS. V shed 4 bases, J shed 7 bases, and the junction held 17 bases outside the gene matches. The CDR3 is 17 amino acids. CDR3 sequence reads: CASSAPGQGGASWEQYF. CDR3 DNA sequence: TGTGCCAGCAGTGCTCCGGGACAGGGAGGGGCTTCCTGGGAGCAGTACTTC.

This sequence joins TRBV5-5 and TRBJ1-3; possibly TRBD1 for D (5 bases). The CDR3 extends over 18 amino acids. Between the trimmed V and J ends, which lost 4 bases and 0 bases, there was a span of 20 bases. Germline lookup yields CDR1 SGHKS and CDR2 YYEKEE (reference sequence). CDR3 region: CASSPQTGFALSGNTIYF. CDR3 nucleotide sequence: TGTGCCAGCAGCCCTCAAACAGGTTTTGCCCTCTCTGGAAACACCATATATTTT.

The chain is built from TRBV27 and TRBJ2-3, with TRBD2 matching over 7 bases. From germline, CDR1 is MNHEY and CDR2 SMNVEV (reference sequence). The CDR3 spans 19 residues. V was pared by 3 bases and J by 4 bases, with 19 bases of the junction left unmatched. The CDR3 loop reads CASSFEGGRPSLRSDTQYF. The CDR3, as DNA: TGTGCCAGCAGTTTCGAGGGCGGGAGACCCTCTTTGAGGTCAGATACGCAGTATTTT.

This clone was observed a single time. The chain uses TRBV7-9 and TRBJ2-5, with 7 nucleotides matching TRBD1. CDR1 and CDR2 (germline): SEHNR, FQNEAQ (reference sequence). V dropped 1 base and J dropped 2; count of bases not matched to a gene: 4. The CDR3 extends over 15 amino acids. The chain's CDR3 is CASSLGQGVQETQYF. The CDR3, as DNA: TGTGCCAGCAGCTTAGGGCAGGGGGTGCAAGAGACCCAGTACTTC.

The rearrangement uses TRBV19 and TRBJ2-1, with D tentatively TRBD2 (5 bases). Germline-derived CDR1 and CDR2 are LNHDA and SQIVND (reference sequence). This CDR3 spans 11 amino acids. Trimming stripped 5 bases from V and 11 bases from J, with 10 bases between. The CDR3 nucleotides are TGTGCCAGTAGTGGACCGGGGAAGCAGTTCTTC. Encoded protein: CASSGPGKQFF.

This chain connects TRBV29-1 to TRBJ1-2, with 7 positions matching TRBD1. From germline, CDR1 is SQVTM and CDR2 ANQGSEA. The CDR3 runs to 13 residues. V dropped 4 bases and J dropped 1; count of bases not matched to a gene: 3. The CDR3 region is CSVGDSFNYGYTF. DNA of the CDR3: TGCAGCGTTGGGGACAGCTTTAACTATGGCTACACCTTC. The full variable domain, completed using reference TRBV29-1 and TRBJ1-2, is SAVISQKPSRDICQRGTSLTIQCQVDSQVTMMFWYRQQPGQSLTLIATANQGSEATYESGFVIDKFPISRPNLTFSTLTVSNMSPEDSSIYLCSVGDSFNYGYTFGSGTRLTVV.

The V call is TRBV27, the J call TRBJ2-2; tentatively, D is TRBD2 (6 bases). This CDR3 is built from 13 residues. Germline lookup yields CDR1 MNHEY and CDR2 SMNVEV (reference sequence). V gave up 3 bases and J gave up 5 bases, with 7 bases separating them. The DNA of the CDR3 is TGTGCCAGCAGTTTTCGGGAGACCGGGGAGCTGTTTTTT. Its translation is CASSFRETGELFF.

The gene calls are TRBV28 and TRBJ2-2, with D possibly TRBD1 on 6 matching bases. The V and J ends lost 2 bases and 2 bases respectively, with 15 bases between them. The CDR3 runs to 17 residues. CDR1 is MDHEN, CDR2 SYDVKM, per germline. The CDR3 loop reads CASSLIQDSANTGELFF. The CDR3 DNA sequence: TGTGCCAGCAGTTTAATCCAGGACAGCGCCAACACCGGGGAGCTGTTTTTT.

Here the CDR3 reads CASSYRGQGNQPQHF. In DNA form, the CDR3 reads TGTGCCAGCAGTTACCGGGGACAGGGTAATCAGCCCCAGCATTTT. V is TRBV6-5 and J is TRBJ1-5, with 9 bases lining up with TRBD1. This CDR3 comprises 15 residues. Per the germline V gene, CDR1 is MNHEY and CDR2 is SVGAGI. The V gene end was trimmed by 2 bases and the J gene end by 4 bases; junction bases not matched to a gene: 3.

The rearrangement joins TRBV7-2 to TRBJ2-5; TRBD2 is a possible D gene (6 bases). CDR3 length equals 14 residues. V was cut by 1 base and J by 5 bases, with 11 bases left in between. Germline V lookup: CDR1 SGHTA, CDR2 FQGNSA. The CDR3 loop is CASSLEGGTETQYF. DNA of the CDR3: TGTGCCAGCAGCTTAGAGGGCGGGACGGAGACCCAGTACTTC.